This T cell receptor (beta chain) originates from a study of CD4 T cells in relation to SARS-CoV-2 and coronaviruses. The wider study: Two subjects were Hispanic; patients were eight or nine males and a handful of females.

Sequencing used immunoSEQ multiplex PCR; TCRdb keeps in-frame clones, though not all of them. The sample has tens of thousands of clones, approximately 85% seen once. Findings of the study overall: In around three fifths of donors, memory CD4+ clonotypes crossrecognized SARS-CoV-2 and at least one common cold coronavirus spike. Crossreactivity was assessed only for spike protein, not other viral proteins.

Comments on this clone: Its specificity is unknown.

This CDR3 has 15 amino acids. With 5 bases clipped from V and 6 bases from J, the junction kept 7 bases outside the gene matches. CDR1 and CDR2 from the germline V gene are KGHSH and LQKENI. Naive and memory CD4+ T cells came from enriched cryopreserved PBMCs. The sequence was obtained from an adult with COVID-19. The sample consisted of memory CD4+ T cells from PBMCs. The rearrangement joins TRBV18 to TRBJ1-6; 7 bases fit TRBD1. The CDR3 nucleotides read TGTGCCAGCTCAGCGGACAGGACGGGTAATTCACCCCTCCACTTT. This codes for CASSADRTGNSPLHF.